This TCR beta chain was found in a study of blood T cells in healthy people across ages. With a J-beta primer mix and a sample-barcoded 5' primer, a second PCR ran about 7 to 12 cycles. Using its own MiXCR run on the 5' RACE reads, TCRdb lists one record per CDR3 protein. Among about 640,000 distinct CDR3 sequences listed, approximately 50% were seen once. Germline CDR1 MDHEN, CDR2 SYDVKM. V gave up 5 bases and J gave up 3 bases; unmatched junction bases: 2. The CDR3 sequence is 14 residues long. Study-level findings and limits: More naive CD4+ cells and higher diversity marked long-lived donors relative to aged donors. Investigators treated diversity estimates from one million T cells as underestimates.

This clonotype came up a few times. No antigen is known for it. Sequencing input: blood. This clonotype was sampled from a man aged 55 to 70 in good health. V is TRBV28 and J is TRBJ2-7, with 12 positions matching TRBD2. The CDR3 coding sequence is TGTGCCAGCAGTACTAGCGGGGGGCTCTACGAGCAGTACTTC. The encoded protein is CASSTSGGLYEQYF. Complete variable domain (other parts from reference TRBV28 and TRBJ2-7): DVKVTQSSRYLVKRTGEKVFLECVQDMDHENMFWYRQDPGLGLRLIYFSYDVKMKEKGDIPEGYSVSREKKERFSLILESASTNQTSMYLCASSTSGGLYEQYFGPGTRLTVT.